This T cell receptor (beta chain) was documented in a study of blood T cell repertoires in COVID-19. Here immunoSEQ multiplex PCR was the method, and the copy in TCRdb shows in-frame clones only, minus some. The table lists 250,000 or so clones, 85% to 90% of them singletons. The sequencing sample was made of PBMCs or T cells enriched from blood (not recorded which). The source is a woman aged 45-60 years who had recovered from COVID-19.

The CDR3 is CASSFTGPNEQFF. In DNA form, the CDR3 reads TGTGCCAGCAGCTTTACAGGGCCGAATGAGCAGTTCTTC. The chain recombines TRBV11-2 with TRBJ2-1, with a tentative D call TRBD1 (6 bases). CDR1 is SGHAT and CDR2 is FQNNGV in the germline V gene. V was trimmed by 3 bases and J by 7 bases, leaving 10 bases between them. This CDR3 is 13 amino acids long.